This is a list of T cell receptor beta chains from one sample in a study of radiation and T cells in renal cell carcinoma. Profiling relied on immunoSEQ multiplex PCR, and the TCRdb table lists in-frame clones only, not all of them. The sample yields over 85,000 clones, just under 85% seen once. Here the sequenced sample was blood, taken from a patient whose treatment included radiotherapy and nephrectomy. These receptors all stem from a man over 45 with renal cell carcinoma. Each CDR3 is given without its conserved first and last residue. Fields, in order: J gene, V gene, CDR3 protein.

j_gene: TRBJ2-1; v_gene: TRBV9; CDR3aa: ASSALGGAFTYNEQF
j_gene: TRBJ2-1; v_gene: TRBV4-1; CDR3aa: ASSHTGTSGSKEQF
j_gene: TRBJ2-7; v_gene: TRBV9; CDR3aa: ASSSDPGLAGYEQY
j_gene: TRBJ2-7; v_gene: TRBV7-2; CDR3aa: ASSLVQGDYEQY
j_gene: TRBJ1-2; v_gene: TRBV29-1; CDR3aa: SVEGYGYT
j_gene: TRBJ1-3; v_gene: TRBV7-3; CDR3aa: ASSLDGSGNTIY
j_gene: TRBJ1-2; v_gene: TRBV11-2; CDR3aa: ASSQTRTGNLGYT
j_gene: TRBJ1-5; v_gene: TRBV6-4; CDR3aa: ASSGGEFSNQPQH
j_gene: TRBJ1-5; v_gene: TRBV6-4; CDR3aa: ASSEQQGSQPQH
j_gene: TRBJ2-1; v_gene: TRBV9; CDR3aa: ASSRLGEGNEQF
j_gene: TRBJ1-5; v_gene: TRBV6-5; CDR3aa: ASRPEDQPQH
j_gene: TRBJ1-2; v_gene: TRBV5-1; CDR3aa: ASRVAQARYGYT
j_gene: TRBJ2-1; v_gene: TRBV6-4; CDR3aa: ASSVTPFDEQF
j_gene: TRBJ2-5; v_gene: TRBV2; CDR3aa: ASNWSGREETQY
j_gene: TRBJ2-1; v_gene: TRBV28; CDR3aa: ASSLTYNEQF
j_gene: TRBJ1-4; v_gene: TRBV25-1; CDR3aa: ASSEFGVGQPNEKLF
j_gene: TRBJ2-5; v_gene: TRBV6-6; CDR3aa: ASSDGTGGRETQY
j_gene: TRBJ1-1; v_gene: TRBV28; CDR3aa: ATLGRGVGTEAF